Each of the 32 T cell receptor beta chains below was sequenced from the same sample in a study of T-cell reconstitution after alpha-beta-depleted transplantation in children. A TCRbeta library incorporating unique molecular identifiers was prepared. TCRdb reanalysed the PCR reads using MiXCR and keeps one entry per CDR3 protein. This repertoire shows 700,000 to 850,000 distinct CDR3 sequences, 15% to 20% found once; its top ten account for around 5.3%. The starting material was PBMCs, mostly from graft donor cells, obtained 360 days after TCRalphabeta/CD19-depleted stem cell transplant. The receptors derive from a male patient younger than 18 who had a stem cell transplant for acute lymphoblastic leukemia, so the T cells may come from the graft donor.

V usage is TRBV5-1 and J usage is TRBJ1-3; tentative D call: TRBD1 (5 bases). The germline V gene encodes CDR1 SGHRS and CDR2 YFSETQ. The CDR3 contains 14 residues. Trimming stripped 3 bases from V and 3 bases from J, with 10 bases between. CDR3 nucleotides: TGCGCCAGCAGCTCTGGACAAGTTGGAAACACCATATATTTT. This sequence encodes CASSSGQVGNTIYF.

This clonotype was detected ten times or more. The chain links TRBV3-1 to TRBJ2-1, with 13 bases matching TRBD2. V shed 1 base, J shed 7 bases, and the junction held 1 base outside the gene matches. The CDR3 spans 15 residues. CDR1 is LGHDT, CDR2 YNNKEL, per germline (reference sequence). CDR3 nucleotide sequence: TGTGCCAGCAGCCAAGGGACTAGCGGGAGTAATGAGCAGTTCTTC. Protein: CASSQGTSGSNEQFF.

This clonotype was seen a few times. V usage is TRBV5-1 and J usage is TRBJ2-7; a possible D gene is TRBD1 (5 bases). CDR3 size: 16 residues. Germline lookup yields CDR1 SGHRS and CDR2 YFSETQ. V lost 3 bases to trimming and J lost 2 bases, with 18 bases between them. CDR3 nucleotide sequence: TGCGCCAGCAGCTGGACAAGCCTCGACGGACCCTACGAGCAGTACTTC. It encodes CASSWTSLDGPYEQYF.

This clonotype was found many times. CDR3 amino acids: CASSLAPGDYGYTF. Written as DNA, the CDR3 is TGCGCCAGCAGCTTGGCCCCAGGAGACTATGGCTACACCTTC. The chain recombines TRBV5-1 with TRBJ1-2; no reliable D call. Germline CDR1 and CDR2: SGHRS and YFSETQ. Trimming removed 0 bases from V and 3 bases from J, with 9 bases in between. The CDR3 covers 14 residues. The complete variable domain, with remaining parts taken from reference TRBV5-1 and TRBJ1-2, reads KAGVTQTPRYLIKTRGQQVTLSCSPISGHRSVSWYQQTPGQGLQFLFEYFSETQRNKGNFPGRFSGRQFSNSRSEMNVSTLELGDSALYLCASSLAPGDYGYTFGSGTRLTVV.

V gene TRBV6-1 combines with J gene TRBJ2-7; the match to TRBD1 covers 7 bases. Germline CDR1 is MNHNS and CDR2 is SASEGT. The CDR3 runs to 15 residues. Germline trimming cut 5 bases from V and 3 bases from J; bases unmatched to any gene: 10. The CDR3 region is CASSQPWTGDYEQYF. The CDR3 nucleotides are TGTGCCAGCAGTCAACCTTGGACAGGAGACTACGAGCAGTACTTC.

Many counts were recorded for this clonotype. J is TRBJ2-1 and V is TRBV14; TRBD2 agrees at 7 bases. Looked up from germline, CDR1 is SGHDN and CDR2 is FVKESK. V dropped 0 bases and J dropped 5; count of bases not matched to a gene: 7. CDR3 length: 16 amino acids. The CDR3 DNA sequence: TGTGCCAGCAGCCAAGAACGGCTAGCGGTAAACAATGAGCAGTTCTTC. This codes for CASSQERLAVNNEQFF.

This sequence joins TRBV18 and TRBJ1-5, with 12 bases that match TRBD1. This CDR3 has 15 residues. Trimming removed 3 bases from V and 6 bases from J; junction bases left unmatched: 3. In germline, CDR1 is KGHSH, CDR2 LQKENI. CDR3 coding DNA: TGTGCCAGCTCACCGGGACAGGGGGCGACTCAGCCCCAGCATTTT. Amino acids: CASSPGQGATQPQHF.

In its sample, this clonotype was seen many times. The chain uses TRBV5-1 and TRBJ2-1; perhaps D is TRBD1 or TRBD2 (5 bases each). Deletions cut 3 bases from V and 7 bases from J, with 11 bases between. CDR3 length equals 13 residues. Germline loops: CDR1 SGHRS, CDR2 YFSETQ. For the CDR3, the DNA is TGCGCCAGCAGCTGGGAGCACAGGAATGAGCAGTTCTTC. Its translation is CASSWEHRNEQFF.

V usage is TRBV29-1 and J usage is TRBJ2-3; the match to TRBD1 covers 9 bases. Per germline, CDR1 SQVTM and CDR2 ANQGSEA. Trimming at V came to 1 base and at J to 2 bases, leaving 4 bases not matched to a gene. The CDR3 is 15 residues long. CDR3 sequence: CSVEGGTGLTDTQYF. The CDR3 region has the DNA TGCAGCGTTGAAGGGGGGACAGGGCTCACAGATACGCAGTATTTT.

The V call is TRBV11-2, the J call TRBJ2-1; TRBD2 matches at 7 bases. Germline V gene data show CDR1 as SGHAT and CDR2 as FQNNGV. The CDR3 consists of 14 residues. V lost 8 bases to trimming and J lost 5 bases; unmatched junction nucleotides: 9. CDR3 residues: CASGRREINNEQFF. The CDR3 nucleotides are TGTGCCAGCGGTCGGCGGGAGATTAACAATGAGCAGTTCTTC.

In this sample, this clonotype turned up a few times. The V and J genes are TRBV6-5 and TRBJ2-1; D is undetermined. This CDR3 spans 12 amino acids. Per germline, CDR1 MNHEY and CDR2 SVGAGI. With 1 base removed from V and 7 bases from J, the gap between germline ends came to 5 bases. Written as DNA, the CDR3 is TGTGCCAGCAGTTACTACGGAAATGAGCAGTTCTTC. It is translated as CASSYYGNEQFF.

This clonotype was detected only a few times. The V gene is TRBV29-1, the J gene TRBJ2-3; 7 bases are a match to TRBD2. The CDR3 is 13 amino acids. With V trimmed by 6 bases and J by 7 bases, 10 bases remained unmatched. The V gene's germline CDR1 is SQVTM and CDR2 ANQGSEA. The DNA for the CDR3 is TGCAGCGTCGTGATAGGGAGCGGGAATACGCAGTATTTT. This encodes CSVVIGSGNTQYF.

This clonotype turned up a few times. DNA of the CDR3: TGTGCCAGCAGGACTCGCCGGGACAGGGTAGGGAGGGAGCATTTT. It encodes CASRTRRDRVGREHF. The chain recombines TRBV27 with TRBJ1-5, with 9 positions matching TRBD1. The CDR3 is 15 amino acids. V lost 6 bases and J lost 14; bases outside the gene matches: 17. Per germline, CDR1 MNHEY and CDR2 SMNVEV (reference sequence).

This clonotype was counted many times. The chain recombines TRBV24-1 with TRBJ2-3; D possibly corresponds to TRBD1 (5 bases). The CDR3 loop spans 15 amino acids. CDR1 KGHDR and CDR2 SFDVKD come from the germline V gene. V was clipped by 4 bases and J by 2 bases, with 12 bases between them. DNA for the CDR3: TGTGCCACCAGTGAGAGAAGGGGCCTCACAGATACGCAGTATTTT. Translation: CATSERRGLTDTQYF.

The V gene is TRBV11-2, the J gene TRBJ2-1; TRBD2 matches at 8 bases. The CDR3 totals 15 residues. V shed 1 base and J 9 bases; nucleotides not matched to a gene: 8. CDR1 is SGHAT and CDR2 is FQNNGV in the germline V gene. The CDR3 sequence: CASSLVPGGPSEQFF. CDR3 bases: TGTGCCAGCAGCTTAGTGCCGGGAGGGCCAAGTGAGCAGTTCTTC.

The chain has TRBV3-1 and TRBJ2-3, with 8 positions matching TRBD2. Germline trimming cut 7 bases from V and 2 bases from J; bases unmatched to any gene: 23. CDR3 length: 20 residues. Germline lookup yields CDR1 LGHDT and CDR2 YNNKEL (reference sequence). The CDR3 here is CASTPTGKSDGREDTDTQYF. The CDR3 DNA is TGTGCCAGCACCCCGACCGGGAAATCCGACGGGAGGGAGGACACAGATACGCAGTATTTT.

There are a few counts of this clonotype. The chain has TRBV7-3 and TRBJ2-3; 7 positions match TRBD1. Germline values: CDR1 SGHTA, CDR2 FQGTGA. The J segment lost 4 bases and the V segment lost 1 base, leaving 2 bases of the junction unmatched. The CDR3 length is 14 residues. Here the CDR3 DNA reads TGTGCCAGCAGCTTAAAAGGGGGCCCAGATACGCAGTATTTT. It yields the protein CASSLKGGPDTQYF.

This clonotype occurred a few times. The chain carries TRBV12-3 or TRBV12-4 and TRBJ2-7; TRBD2 is a possible D gene (7 bases). Trimming pared 6 bases from V and 0 bases from J, leaving 18 bases between. CDR3 length: 16 amino acids. The CDR3 is CASSPLEGGGSYEQYF. CDR3 nucleotide sequence: TGTGCCAGCAGCCCTCTGGAGGGGGGGGGCTCCTACGAGCAGTACTTC.

This clonotype occurred many times. The V call is TRBV7-9, the J call TRBJ2-5; D is unclear. The length of the CDR3 is 12 residues. Germline-derived CDR1 and CDR2 are SEHNR and FQNEAQ (reference sequence). V shed 5 bases and J shed 3 bases, with 7 bases lying between them. The CDR3 here is CASSGLKETQYF. The CDR3 nucleotides are TGTGCCAGCAGCGGATTGAAAGAGACCCAGTACTTC.

The chain joins TRBV3-1 to TRBJ2-3, with D unclear. The CDR3 spans 13 residues. Trimming stripped 6 bases from V and 5 bases from J, with 12 bases between. CDR1 is LGHDT and CDR2 is YNNKEL in the germline V gene (reference sequence). The CDR3 DNA follows: TGTGCCAGCAGAAGAGGTAGTAGAGATACGCAGTATTTT. It yields the protein CASRRGSRDTQYF.

This clonotype came up a few times. The rearrangement links TRBV12-3 or TRBV12-4 to TRBJ1-5; TRBD1 aligns across 9 bases. The CDR3 is 16 amino acids. V gave up 5 bases and J gave up 0 bases; unmatched junction bases: 5. The CDR3 region has the DNA TGTGCCAGCAGTGTACAGGGGGCGAATAGCAATCAGCCCCAGCATTTT. It is translated as CASSVQGANSNQPQHF.

In its sample, this clonotype was seen a few times. The V and J genes are TRBV4-1 and TRBJ2-7, with 9 bases matching TRBD1. CDR3 length: 15 amino acids. Germline trimming cut 4 bases from V and 3 bases from J; bases unmatched to any gene: 7. Per germline, CDR1 MGHRA and CDR2 YSYEKL. As DNA, the CDR3 is TGCGCCAGCAGCCGGGACAGGGATTTCCTCTACGAGCAGTACTTC. Its translation is CASSRDRDFLYEQYF.

The table lists this clonotype with a few counts. The gene calls are TRBV2 and TRBJ2-7; tentative D call: TRBD2 (5 bases). Germline CDR1 and CDR2: SNHLY and FYNNEI. Trimming shortened V by 4 bases and J by 7 bases, and 17 bases separated the two germline ends. The CDR3 is made up of 14 amino acids. As DNA, the CDR3 is TGTGCCAGCAGTGGTCGGCCTAGCTGGAGGGAGCAGTACTTC. Translating it yields CASSGRPSWREQYF.

This clonotype was seen only a few times. This rearrangement joins TRBV7-8 to TRBJ1-5; a possible D gene is TRBD1 (5 bases). CDR3 length: 15 amino acids. V was trimmed by 6 bases and J by 0 bases, leaving 12 bases between them. Germline V gene lookup returns CDR1 SGHVS and CDR2 FQNEAQ. CDR3 sequence: CASSLGRYSNQPQHF. The CDR3 DNA reads as TGTGCCAGCAGTCTGGGACGGTATAGCAATCAGCCCCAGCATTTT.

The sample holds a few counts of this clonotype. V is TRBV7-8 and J is TRBJ2-1; 12 positions agree with TRBD2. The CDR3 is 16 residues long. V shed 4 bases, J shed 3 bases, and the junction held 4 bases outside the gene matches. Germline values: CDR1 SGHVS, CDR2 FQNEAQ. This chain's CDR3 is CASSSGLAGYYNEQFF. CDR3 DNA sequence: TGTGCCAGCAGCTCGGGACTAGCGGGTTACTACAATGAGCAGTTCTTC. Filled out from reference TRBV7-8 and TRBJ2-1, the complete variable domain reads GAGVSQSPRYKVAKRGQDVALRCDPISGHVSLFWYQQALGQGPEFLTYFQNEAQLDKSGLPSDRFFAERPEGSVSTLKIQRTQQEDSAVYLCASSSGLAGYYNEQFFGPGTRLTVL.

This clonotype was seen only a few times. The gene calls are TRBV6-5 and TRBJ2-7; D not certain. This CDR3 comprises 15 residues. The germline V and J ends were trimmed by 0 bases and 9 bases, with 18 bases remaining between them. Germline V gene data show CDR1 as MNHEY and CDR2 as SVGAGI. The CDR3 nucleotides are TGTGCCAGCAGTTACTCGAATCGAAAACCCGTAACGCAGTACTTC. It is translated as CASSYSNRKPVTQYF.

Ten or more counts support this clonotype. J is TRBJ2-1 and V is TRBV3-1; TRBD2 agrees at 10 bases. Germline CDR1 and CDR2: LGHDT and YNNKEL (reference sequence). CDR3 length: 16 residues. The ends lost 4 bases at V and 0 bases at J; junction bases unmatched: 3. The CDR3 DNA sequence: TGTGCCAGCAGCCCCAGACTAGCGGGCTCCTACAATGAGCAGTTCTTC. Translating gives CASSPRLAGSYNEQFF.

This clonotype came up a few times. This chain links TRBV5-4 with TRBJ1-1, with TRBD1 as a possible D gene (6 bases). Germline CDR1 reads SGHNT; CDR2 reads YYREEE (reference sequence). The germline V and J ends were trimmed by 4 bases and 6 bases, with 19 bases remaining between them. The length of the CDR3 is 15 residues. The chain's CDR3 is CASSLLTGSKAEAFF. In nucleotides, the CDR3 is TGTGCCAGCAGCCTCTTAACAGGGAGTAAAGCTGAAGCTTTCTTT.

The chain combines TRBV12-3 or TRBV12-4 with TRBJ2-3; TRBD2 is a possible D gene (6 bases). The CDR3 runs 18 residues. Deletions cut 3 bases from V and 4 bases from J, with 23 bases between. The CDR3 region is CASSFPPSYSGGPDTQYF. For the CDR3, the DNA is TGTGCCAGCAGTTTCCCCCCTAGCTATAGCGGAGGTCCAGATACGCAGTATTTT.

The gene calls are TRBV18 and TRBJ2-2; D gene unclear. V was pared by 1 base and J by 0 bases, with 6 bases between. This CDR3 is built from 15 residues. Germline V gene lookup returns CDR1 KGHSH and CDR2 LQKENI. The CDR3 bases are TGTGCCAGCTCACCACGGAGCGCGAACACCGGGGAGCTGTTTTTT. This gives the protein CASSPRSANTGELFF. Supplemented by reference TRBV18 and TRBJ2-2, the full variable domain reads NAGVMQNPRHLVRRRGQEARLRCSPMKGHSHVYWYRQLPEEGLKFMVYLQKENIIDESGMPKERFSAEFPKEGPSILRIQQVVRGDSAAYFCASSPRSANTGELFFGEGSRLTVL.

CDR3 amino acids: CAISEVAQNYEQYF. In DNA form, the CDR3 reads TGTGCCATCAGTGAAGTAGCGCAGAACTACGAGCAGTACTTC. V usage is TRBV10-3 and J usage is TRBJ2-7, with D maybe TRBD2 (5 bases). Trimming took 3 bases from V and 3 from J, leaving 12 bases between them. Germline CDR1 is ENHRY and CDR2 is SYGVKD. This CDR3 contains 14 residues.

This clonotype was observed a few times. V is TRBV24-1 and J is TRBJ2-5, with D perhaps being TRBD1 or TRBD2 (5 bases each). The CDR3 has 14 residues. V lost 3 bases to trimming and J lost 5 bases, with 12 bases between them. CDR1 and CDR2 from the germline V gene are KGHDR and SFDVKD. This CDR3 is CATSDAGREETQYF. The CDR3 DNA reads TGTGCCACCAGTGATGCGGGCAGGGAGGAGACCCAGTACTTC.